This T cell receptor beta chain emerged from a study of blood T cell repertoires in COVID-19. On the study more broadly: The United States, Italy and Spain provided the acute and convalescent COVID-19 samples.

In the study's own analysis: Estimated nucleated cell counts came from reference gene primer amplification. Profiled with immunoSEQ multiplex PCR; TCRdb holds only in-frame clones, not every one. V, J and clone size derive from that table, while D and trimming were established from the DNA sequence. The data show roughly 100,000 clones, around 87% seen once. V dropped 3 bases and J dropped 1 base, with 8 bases sitting between them. This CDR3 has 14 residues. Germline V lookup: CDR1 LNHDA, CDR2 SQIVND (reference sequence). The chain carries TRBV19 and TRBJ2-3; D may be TRBD2 (5 bases). This sequence originates from a human donor in a cohort sampled during active COVID-19. The sample consisted of peripheral blood. In DNA form, the CDR3 reads TGTGCCAGTAGTATTCTCGGGGGCACAGATACGCAGTATTTT. This codes for CASSILGGTDTQYF.